Shown below are 8 T cell receptor beta chains from a single sample sequenced in a study of T cell responses to AZD1222 COVID-19 vaccine. Only in-frame clones appear in the TCRdb table, and some are missing; sequencing was by immunoSEQ multiplex PCR. The table shows 99,000 or so clones, with 70% to 90% occurring only once. Sequenced here: peripheral blood, sampled on day 0 of AZD1222 vaccination. These receptors were collected from an adult in good health.

The V call is TRBV9, the J call TRBJ2-1; TRBD1 might be the D (6 bases). CDR3 length: 17 amino acids. Germline assignment: CDR1 SGDLS and CDR2 YYNGEE. V was pared by 0 bases and J by 3 bases, with 16 bases between. The CDR3 sequence is CASSVVATGGLYNEQFF. In nucleotides, the CDR3 is TGTGCCAGCAGCGTAGTGGCTACTGGGGGCCTCTACAATGAGCAGTTCTTC.

The chain couples TRBV10-3 to TRBJ1-6; 8 bases are a match to TRBD1. Germline CDR1 is ENHRY and CDR2 is SYGVKD. This CDR3 is 15 amino acids long. V was pared by 6 bases and J by 10 bases, with 11 bases of the junction left unmatched. In DNA, the CDR3 is TGTGCCATCAGGCAACAGGGGGACTCTTACTCACCCCTCCACTTT. Amino acid sequence: CAIRQQGDSYSPLHF.

The genes are TRBV7-8 and TRBJ2-5, with 11 bases aligning to TRBD2. The germline V gene encodes CDR1 SGHVS and CDR2 FQNEAQ. CDR3 length: 16 amino acids. The J segment lost 0 bases and the V segment lost 5 bases, leaving 5 bases of the junction unmatched. CDR3 bases: TGTGCCAGCAGCCCTGCGGGACTAGCGGACCAAGAGACCCAGTACTTC. Its protein is CASSPAGLADQETQYF.

V gene TRBV2 combines with J gene TRBJ1-1; D remains ambiguous. The CDR3 spans 13 residues. V shed 1 base and J shed 7 bases, with 10 bases lying between them. Germline CDR1 and CDR2: SNHLY and FYNNEI. Written as DNA, the CDR3 is TGTGCCAGCAGTGAAGGGGAACTCCGTGAAGCTTTCTTT. It codes for CASSEGELREAFF.

The J gene is TRBJ1-2, the V gene TRBV5-4, with a weak D call TRBD1 (5 bases). CDR1 and CDR2 (germline): SGHNT, YYREEE (reference sequence). CDR3 length: 13 residues. V was shortened by 1 base and J by 4 bases, with 8 bases between the two germline ends. In DNA, the CDR3 is TGTGCCAGCAGCTTGTCCGGGACCTATGGCTACACCTTC. Translation gives CASSLSGTYGYTF.

The CDR3 nucleotides read TGTGCCAGTAGCAACTCAGGGGCTAGCGGGACGTTTCCCTACAATGAGCAGTTCTTC. Translated, it gives CASSNSGASGTFPYNEQFF. The chain links TRBV19 to TRBJ2-1; 9 bases match TRBD2. The length of the CDR3 is 19 residues. Germline V lookup: CDR1 LNHDA, CDR2 SQIVND (reference sequence). The trim removed 6 bases at V and 2 bases at J, leaving 17 bases unmatched.

The gene calls are TRBV5-6 and TRBJ1-4, with 10 bases identical to TRBD1. Germline CDR1 is SGHDT and CDR2 is YYEEEE. Trimming cost V 4 bases and J 0 bases; bases outside gene matches: 6. This CDR3 has 17 residues. CDR3 sequence: CASSPGTGAPTNEKLFF. CDR3 coding DNA: TGTGCCAGCAGCCCGGGGACAGGGGCGCCAACTAATGAAAAACTGTTTTTT.

The chain combines TRBV2 with TRBJ1-1; D gene uncertain. The CDR3 totals 16 residues. Per the germline V gene, CDR1 is SNHLY and CDR2 is FYNNEI. Trimming cost V 0 bases and J 1 base, with 12 bases left between them. The CDR3 loop is CASSEARRSRNTEAFF. CDR3 sequence (DNA): TGTGCCAGCAGTGAAGCAAGGCGCAGCAGGAACACTGAAGCTTTCTTT.